This is a list of T cell receptor beta chains from one sample in a study of cytomegalovirus exposure and HLA in healthy donors. The protocol was immunoSEQ multiplex PCR, while the TCRdb copy is restricted to in-frame clones and leaves out a portion. This repertoire shows more than 80,000 clones, 71% found once; its top ten account for roughly 2.8%. Input material: PBMCs. These receptor sequences come from a female donor in good health and CMV-seronegative. CDR3s include the opening cysteine and the closing phenylalanine or tryptophan. D genes are given only for firm matches. Clone size is shown for a subset of rows, as once, few, many or a class of expanded clone.

DNA: TGTGCCAGCAGCTTAGTCTCGGGGGGGACCCAGTACTTC
CDR3: CASSLVSGGTQYF
J: TRBJ2-5
size: .
length: 13
D: TRBD2
V: TRBV7-2

DNA: TGTGCCAGCAGTATACTAGCGGGCGTAGATACGCAGTATTTT
CDR3: CASSILAGVDTQYF
J: TRBJ2-3
size: .
length: 14
D: TRBD2
V: TRBV6-6

DNA: TGTGCCAGCAGCTTAGGACTAGCGGAGGCAGATACGCAGTATTTT
CDR3: CASSLGLAEADTQYF
J: TRBJ2-3
size: .
length: 15
D: TRBD2
V: TRBV7-9

DNA: TGCGCCAGCAGCTTGGGGCTACAGGGGTACGGAAACACCATATATTTT
CDR3: CASSLGLQGYGNTIYF
J: TRBJ1-3
size: .
length: 16
D: TRBD1
V: TRBV5-1

DNA: TGTGCCAGCCGGACTAGCTCTGTTTGGGAGACCCAGTACTTC
CDR3: CASRTSSVWETQYF
J: TRBJ2-5
size: .
length: 14
D: TRBD2
V: TRBV28

DNA: TGTGCCAGCAGTGCCCAACCAGACAGGGGAACTGAAGCTTTCTTT
CDR3: CASSAQPDRGTEAFF
J: TRBJ1-1
size: once
length: 15
D: TRBD1
V: TRBV6-4

DNA: TGTGCCAGCAGTGACAGACTCGTAGCGGGAGTGATAGAGACCCAGTACTTC
CDR3: CASSDRLVAGVIETQYF
J: TRBJ2-5
size: .
length: 17
D: TRBD2
V: TRBV6-1

DNA: TGTGCCAGCGGGCCGAACCGTAACTATGGCTACACCTTC
CDR3: CASGPNRNYGYTF
J: TRBJ1-2
size: .
length: 13
D: .
V: TRBV28

DNA: TGCAGCGCTGCGGGGACAGGGAAGGTCGGGGAGCTGTTTTTT
CDR3: CSAAGTGKVGELFF
J: TRBJ2-2
size: .
length: 14
D: TRBD1
V: TRBV29-1

DNA: TGCGCCAGCAGCCTCGTACCGGGACAAAGCTCTGGGGCCAACGTCCTGACTTTC
CDR3: CASSLVPGQSSGANVLTF
J: TRBJ2-6
size: few
length: 18
D: .
V: TRBV4-3

DNA: TGTGCCAGTCGGAGCGCGGGGGGCGCAGGTAATCAGCCCCAGCATTTT
CDR3: CASRSAGGAGNQPQHF
J: TRBJ1-5
size: .
length: 16
D: .
V: TRBV28

DNA: TGTGCCAGTAGTAGAGGACTAGCGGGAGGAGGTATAGCCAAAAACATTCAGTACTTC
CDR3: CASSRGLAGGGIAKNIQYF
J: TRBJ2-4
size: few
length: 19
D: TRBD2
V: TRBV19

DNA: TGTGCCAGCAGCTTTTCTAGGAGGGGGGGAGATGAGCAGTTCTTC
CDR3: CASSFSRRGGDEQFF
J: TRBJ2-1
size: few
length: 15
D: .
V: TRBV7-6

DNA: TGTGCCAGCAGCCCACCACGGGAACAAGAGACCCAGTACTTC
CDR3: CASSPPREQETQYF
J: TRBJ2-5
size: .
length: 14
D: .
V: TRBV11-3

DNA: TGCGCCAGCAGCCTCGGGACAGGGAAAAACATTCAGTACTTC
CDR3: CASSLGTGKNIQYF
J: TRBJ2-4
size: .
length: 14
D: TRBD1
V: TRBV5-1

DNA: TGTGCCAGTAGTAAGGTTGCGGGAGGGACCTACGAGCAGTACTTC
CDR3: CASSKVAGGTYEQYF
J: TRBJ2-7
size: .
length: 15
D: TRBD2
V: TRBV19

DNA: TGCGCCAGCAGCTTAGACAGGGGTACTGAAGCTTTCTTT
CDR3: CASSLDRGTEAFF
J: TRBJ1-1
size: .
length: 13
D: TRBD1
V: TRBV5-1

DNA: TGTGCCTGGAGTAAGGCTAGCGATAGCACAGATACGCAGTATTTT
CDR3: CAWSKASDSTDTQYF
J: TRBJ2-3
size: .
length: 15
D: .
V: TRBV30

DNA: TGTGCCAGCAGCTTAGTTGGGGGAGGCTCTGGAAACACCATATATTTT
CDR3: CASSLVGGGSGNTIYF
J: TRBJ1-3
size: .
length: 16
D: .
V: TRBV7-2

DNA: TGTGCCAGCAGCTCCGGACGCGGGACTAAAGCCTACAATGAGCAGTTCTTC
CDR3: CASSSGRGTKAYNEQFF
J: TRBJ2-1
size: .
length: 17
D: TRBD2
V: TRBV7-8

DNA: TGTGCCAGCAGTAACAGTGCGAATCAGCCCCAGCATTTT
CDR3: CASSNSANQPQHF
J: TRBJ1-5
size: .
length: 13
D: .
V: TRBV6-5

DNA: TGTGCCAGCAGCTTAGCGGGAGGGGGTTTTTATGAGCAGTTCTTC
CDR3: CASSLAGGGFYEQFF
J: TRBJ2-1
size: .
length: 15
D: TRBD2
V: TRBV11-2

DNA: TGTGCCAGGGGCACTAGCGTAAGTGCTCTTAGCTCCTACAATGAGCAGTTCTTC
CDR3: CARGTSVSALSSYNEQFF
J: TRBJ2-1
size: .
length: 18
D: TRBD2
V: TRBV19

DNA: TGCGCCAGCAGCTTGGAGGGGATAATGTCCTACGAGCAGTACTTC
CDR3: CASSLEGIMSYEQYF
J: TRBJ2-7
size: .
length: 15
D: .
V: TRBV5-1

DNA: TGTGCCAGCAGCGCAGGGGTCAGGGGCTACGAGCAGTACTTC
CDR3: CASSAGVRGYEQYF
J: TRBJ2-7
size: .
length: 14
D: .
V: TRBV7-2

DNA: TGCGCCAGCAGCTTGGGCAGGTCTGGGGCCAACGTCCTGACTTTC
CDR3: CASSLGRSGANVLTF
J: TRBJ2-6
size: .
length: 15
D: .
V: TRBV5-1

DNA: TGCGCCAGCAGCTTGGACAGCAACTATGGCTACACCTTC
CDR3: CASSLDSNYGYTF
J: TRBJ1-2
size: few
length: 13
D: .
V: TRBV5-1

DNA: TGTGCCAGCAGCGTAGCTCAGGCAGGAGGATTTGGCTACACCTTC
CDR3: CASSVAQAGGFGYTF
J: TRBJ1-2
size: .
length: 15
D: .
V: TRBV9

DNA: TGTGCCAGCAGCTTTACCCCCAGGGGTAATGAGCAGTTCTTC
CDR3: CASSFTPRGNEQFF
J: TRBJ2-1
size: .
length: 14
D: .
V: TRBV7-3

DNA: TGTGCCAGCAGTCGCAGGAACGCCCGATATAGCAATCAGCCCCAGCATTTT
CDR3: CASSRRNARYSNQPQHF
J: TRBJ1-5
size: .
length: 17
D: .
V: TRBV28

DNA: TGTGCCAGCTCACTGGGACACGGGAACACCGGGGAGCTGTTTTTT
CDR3: CASSLGHGNTGELFF
J: TRBJ2-2
size: few
length: 15
D: .
V: TRBV18

DNA: TGCGCCAGCAGTCAGGGGGTCTTCCCCCCGGAGACCCAGTACTTC
CDR3: CASSQGVFPPETQYF
J: TRBJ2-5
size: .
length: 15
D: TRBD1
V: TRBV4-1

DNA: TGCGCCAGCAGCTTGGGGCAGGGGCGAGCAGCGGAGCAGTTCTTC
CDR3: CASSLGQGRAAEQFF
J: TRBJ2-1
size: .
length: 15
D: .
V: TRBV5-1

DNA: TGTGCCAGCAGCCCGCTAGCGGGAGGGACAGATACGCAGTATTTT
CDR3: CASSPLAGGTDTQYF
J: TRBJ2-3
size: few
length: 15
D: TRBD2
V: TRBV7-6

DNA: TGTGCCAGCAGTGAACAGGGCCGGTATGGCTACACCTTC
CDR3: CASSEQGRYGYTF
J: TRBJ1-2
size: few
length: 13
D: .
V: TRBV6-1

DNA: TGCGCCAGCAGCTTCTACCCATCCGGGAGCCACAACTACGAGCAGTACTTC
CDR3: CASSFYPSGSHNYEQYF
J: TRBJ2-7
size: many
length: 17
D: .
V: TRBV5-1

DNA: TGTGCTAGTGGTTCCGGACAGGATAATGAAAAACTGTTTTTT
CDR3: CASGSGQDNEKLFF
J: TRBJ1-4
size: few
length: 14
D: TRBD1
V: TRBV12-5

DNA: TGTGCCTGGAGTCAGGTAGCGGGACCATCGAAGAATGAGCAGTTCTTC
CDR3: CAWSQVAGPSKNEQFF
J: TRBJ2-1
size: .
length: 16
D: TRBD2
V: TRBV30

DNA: TGTGCCAGCAGCCAAGTGGCCCTAGCGGGAGCTATCACCGGGGAGCTGTTTTTT
CDR3: CASSQVALAGAITGELFF
J: TRBJ2-2
size: .
length: 18
D: TRBD2
V: TRBV4-2

DNA: TGTGCCAGCCGGACAGGGGGCATGACCGGGGAGCTGTTTTTT
CDR3: CASRTGGMTGELFF
J: TRBJ2-2
size: .
length: 14
D: TRBD1
V: TRBV19

DNA: TGTGCCTCAGAACAGGGGGGTGGGGGCTACACCTTC
CDR3: CASEQGGGGYTF
J: TRBJ1-2
size: .
length: 12
D: TRBD1
V: TRBV19

DNA: TGTGCCATCAGTGCCTCTGGAACAGGGACCTACGAGCAGTACTTC
CDR3: CAISASGTGTYEQYF
J: TRBJ2-7
size: .
length: 15
D: .
V: TRBV10-3